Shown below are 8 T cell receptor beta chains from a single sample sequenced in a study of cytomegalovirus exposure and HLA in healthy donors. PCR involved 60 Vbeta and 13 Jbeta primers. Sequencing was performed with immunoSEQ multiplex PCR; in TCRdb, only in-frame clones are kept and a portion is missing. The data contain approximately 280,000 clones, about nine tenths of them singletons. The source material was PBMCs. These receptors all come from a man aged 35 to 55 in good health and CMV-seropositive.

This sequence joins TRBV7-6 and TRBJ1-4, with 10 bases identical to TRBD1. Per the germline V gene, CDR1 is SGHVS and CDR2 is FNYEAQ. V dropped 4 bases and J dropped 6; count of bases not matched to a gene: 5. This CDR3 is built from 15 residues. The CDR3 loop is CASSSKGQGDEKLFF. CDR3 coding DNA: TGTGCCAGCAGCTCAAAAGGACAGGGGGATGAAAAACTGTTTTTT.

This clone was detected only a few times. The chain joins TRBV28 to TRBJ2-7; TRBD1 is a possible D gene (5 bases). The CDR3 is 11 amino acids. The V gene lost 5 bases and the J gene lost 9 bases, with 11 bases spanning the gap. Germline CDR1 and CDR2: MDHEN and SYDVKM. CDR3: CASSLRQSQYF. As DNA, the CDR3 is TGTGCCAGCAGTCTCCGACAGTCGCAGTACTTC.

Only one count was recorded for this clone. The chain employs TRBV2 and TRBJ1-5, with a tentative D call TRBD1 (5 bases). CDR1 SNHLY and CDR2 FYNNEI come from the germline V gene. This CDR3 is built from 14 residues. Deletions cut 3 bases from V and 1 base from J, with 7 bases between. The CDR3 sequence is CASSDGGSNQPQHF. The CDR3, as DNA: TGTGCCAGCAGTGACGGGGGGAGCAATCAGCCCCAGCATTTT. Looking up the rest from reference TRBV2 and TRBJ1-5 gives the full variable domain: EPEVTQTPSHQVTQMGQEVILRCVPISNHLYFYWYRQILGQKVEFLVSFYNNEISEKSEIFDDQFSVERPDGSNFTLKIRSTKLEDSAMYFCASSDGGSNQPQHFGDGTRLSIL.

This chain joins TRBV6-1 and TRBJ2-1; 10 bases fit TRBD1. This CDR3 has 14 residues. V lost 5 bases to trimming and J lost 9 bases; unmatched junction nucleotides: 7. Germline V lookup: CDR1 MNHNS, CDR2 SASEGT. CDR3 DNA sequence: TGTGCCAGCAGTCCGGGACAGGGGTACGGTGAGCAGTTCTTC. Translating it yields CASSPGQGYGEQFF.

The CDR3 DNA reads as TGTGCCACCAGCAGGGGACTAGCGGATAACTACGAGCAGTACTTC. It codes for CATSRGLADNYEQYF. The rearrangement links TRBV15 to TRBJ2-7, with 11 positions matching TRBD2. The CDR3 extends over 15 amino acids. The V segment lost 3 bases and the J segment 3 bases; nucleotides outside the gene matches: 4. Germline lookup yields CDR1 LNHNV and CDR2 YYDKDF (reference sequence).

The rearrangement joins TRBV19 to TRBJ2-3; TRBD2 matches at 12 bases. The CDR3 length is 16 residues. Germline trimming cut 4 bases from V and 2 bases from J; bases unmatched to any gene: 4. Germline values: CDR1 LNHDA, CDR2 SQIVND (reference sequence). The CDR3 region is CASSTGLAGSTDTQYF. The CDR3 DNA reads TGTGCCAGTAGTACCGGACTAGCGGGATCCACAGATACGCAGTATTTT. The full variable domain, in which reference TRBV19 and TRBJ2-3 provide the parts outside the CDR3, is DGGITQSPKYLFRKEGQNVTLSCEQNLNHDAMYWYRQDPGQGLRLIYYSQIVNDFQKGDIAEGYSVSREKKESFPLTVTSAQKNPTAFYLCASSTGLAGSTDTQYFGPGTRLTVL.

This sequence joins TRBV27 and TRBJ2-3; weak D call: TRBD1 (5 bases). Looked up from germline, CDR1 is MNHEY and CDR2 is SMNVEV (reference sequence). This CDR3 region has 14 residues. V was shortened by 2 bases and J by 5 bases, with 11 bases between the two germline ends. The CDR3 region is CASSLGAHKDTQYF. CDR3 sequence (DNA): TGTGCCAGCAGTTTAGGGGCACACAAAGATACGCAGTATTTT.

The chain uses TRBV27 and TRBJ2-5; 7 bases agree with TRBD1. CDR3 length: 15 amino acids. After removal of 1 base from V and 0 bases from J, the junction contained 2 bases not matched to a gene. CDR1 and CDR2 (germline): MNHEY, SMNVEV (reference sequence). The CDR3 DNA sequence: TGTGCCAGCAGTTTATTCGGGACAGACCAAGAGACCCAGTACTTC. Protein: CASSLFGTDQETQYF.